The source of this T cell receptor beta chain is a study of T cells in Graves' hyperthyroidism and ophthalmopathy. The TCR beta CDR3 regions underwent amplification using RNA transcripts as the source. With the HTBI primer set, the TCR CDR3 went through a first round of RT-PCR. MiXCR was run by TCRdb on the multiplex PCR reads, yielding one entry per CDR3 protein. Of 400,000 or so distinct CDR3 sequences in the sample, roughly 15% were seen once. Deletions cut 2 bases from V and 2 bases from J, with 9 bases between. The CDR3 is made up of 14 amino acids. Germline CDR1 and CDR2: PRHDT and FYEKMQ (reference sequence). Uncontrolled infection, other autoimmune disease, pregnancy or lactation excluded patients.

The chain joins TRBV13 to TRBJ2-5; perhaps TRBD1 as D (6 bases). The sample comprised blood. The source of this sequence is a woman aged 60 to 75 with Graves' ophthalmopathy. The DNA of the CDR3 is TGTGCCAGCAGCTTATGGGACACGCAAGAGACCCAGTACTTC. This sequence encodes CASSLWDTQETQYF.